The 30 T cell receptor beta chains listed next were all sequenced from one sample in a study of T cells in Graves' hyperthyroidism and ophthalmopathy. Amplification yielded TCR beta CDR3 regions, with RNA transcripts as the source. HTBI primers drove first-round RT-PCR of the TCR CDR3. One entry per CDR3 protein results from TCRdb running MiXCR on the multiplex PCR reads. This table holds fewer than 550,000 distinct CDR3 sequences, more than 15% found once. The sequencing input was blood. These receptors came from a woman aged 18-29 years with Graves' hyperthyroidism.

This clonotype was seen at least ten times. The CDR3 bases are TGCAGTGCTAGAGTAGCAAGCACAGATACGCAGTATTTT. As protein: CSARVASTDTQYF. The rearrangement joins TRBV20-1 to TRBJ2-3, with D hard to call. Trimming removed 1 base at V and 0 bases at J, with 5 bases between. CDR3 length: 13 residues. CDR1 is DFQATT, CDR2 SNEGSKA, per germline (reference sequence).

This clonotype was found many times. The chain carries TRBV6-1 and TRBJ1-2; 10 nucleotides line up with TRBD1. Trimming took 8 bases from V and 0 from J; bases not matched to a gene: 9. Germline CDR1 and CDR2: MNHNS and SASEGT. There are 16 residues in the CDR3. CDR3 loop: CASVDRGTTSNYGYTF. DNA for the CDR3: TGTGCCAGCGTGGACAGGGGGACTACTTCTAACTATGGCTACACCTTC.

This clonotype was seen ten or more times. The chain couples TRBV2 to TRBJ1-4, with TRBD1 matching over 9 bases. The CDR3 runs 14 residues. Germline V gives CDR1 SNHLY, CDR2 FYNNEI. The V gene end was trimmed by 8 bases and the J gene end by 7 bases; junction bases not matched to a gene: 8. This CDR3 is CASGGDRVFEKLFF. CDR3 coding DNA: TGTGCCAGCGGGGGGGACAGGGTTTTTGAAAAACTGTTTTTT.

The V gene is TRBV20-1, the J gene TRBJ2-7; 10 nucleotides align to TRBD2. V shed 6 bases and J 4 bases; nucleotides not matched to a gene: 9. Germline V gene lookup returns CDR1 DFQATT and CDR2 SNEGSKA (reference sequence). The CDR3 has 14 residues. The CDR3 DNA is TGCAGTGCCCCCCCTAGCGGGAGTTTTTACGAGCAGTACTTC. Residues: CSAPPSGSFYEQYF.

This clonotype was observed many times. This chain connects TRBV6-5 to TRBJ1-1; D gene uncertain. The CDR3 extends over 14 amino acids. Germline CDR1 reads MNHEY; CDR2 reads SVGAGI. Trimming shortened V by 2 bases and J by 1 base, and 8 bases separated the two germline ends. The CDR3 here is CASSYPRTNTEAFF. CDR3 nucleotide sequence: TGTGCCAGCAGTTACCCCCGGACGAACACTGAAGCTTTCTTT.

The J gene is TRBJ1-4, the V gene TRBV27, with D hard to call. V lost 0 bases and J lost 8, with 13 bases in between. The CDR3 loop spans 15 amino acids. From germline, CDR1 is MNHEY and CDR2 SMNVEV (reference sequence). The CDR3 loop is CASSLSITIGEKLFF. The CDR3 DNA reads TGTGCCAGCAGTTTATCGATCACAATTGGGGAAAAACTGTTTTTT.

This clonotype has more than one count but fewer than ten. The J gene is TRBJ2-7, the V gene TRBV20-1, with 8 bases identical to TRBD2. This CDR3 has 14 residues. Trimming cost V 5 bases and J 3 bases; bases outside gene matches: 9. The germline V gene encodes CDR1 DFQATT and CDR2 SNEGSKA (reference sequence). CDR3 DNA sequence: TGCAGTGCTCGATTAGCGGGAATTAACTACGAGCAGTACTTC. It specifies CSARLAGINYEQYF.

This clonotype was seen at least ten times. The chain links TRBV11-2 to TRBJ2-1, with D possibly matching TRBD1 (7 bases). Between the trimmed V and J ends, which lost 1 base and 13 bases, there was a span of 20 bases. The germline V gene encodes CDR1 SGHAT and CDR2 FQNNGV. The CDR3 runs 15 residues. As DNA, the CDR3 is TGTGCCAGCAGCTTAGGGGCAGGGGGGTTGGGCCACCAGTTCTTC. Residues: CASSLGAGGLGHQFF. Based on the CDR3 plus reference TRBV11-2 and TRBJ2-1, the full variable domain is EAGVAQSPRYKIIEKRQSVAFWCNPISGHATLYWYQQILGQGPKLLIQFQNNGVVDDSQLPKDRFSAERLKGVDSTLKIQPAKLEDSAVYLCASSLGAGGLGHQFFGPGTRLTVL.

V and J are TRBV5-4 and TRBJ2-7, with TRBD2 as a possible D gene (5 bases). The germline V gene has CDR1 SGHNT and CDR2 YYREEE (reference sequence). Trimming left V 5 bases short and J 3 bases short, with 18 bases between. The CDR3 runs 15 residues. The CDR3 loop reads CASRNGGQKDYEQYF. The CDR3 DNA sequence: TGTGCCAGCAGAAACGGCGGGCAGAAAGACTACGAGCAGTACTTC.

This clonotype was seen ten or more times. The V and J genes are TRBV28 and TRBJ2-1; D is tentatively TRBD1 or TRBD2 (5 bases each). From germline, CDR1 is MDHEN and CDR2 SYDVKM. The CDR3 runs 13 residues. Trimming took 8 bases from V and 6 from J, leaving 14 bases between them. The CDR3 sequence: CASRDQSRNEQFF. CDR3 bases: TGTGCCAGCCGGGACCAGAGCCGCAATGAGCAGTTCTTC.

This clonotype was recorded many times. The CDR3 loop reads CASSHGLKKVTF. The CDR3 coding sequence is TGTGCCAGCAGCCACGGACTCAAGAAGGTAACCTTC. The V call is TRBV3-1, the J call TRBJ1-2; D gene unclear. The CDR3 runs to 12 residues. V was shortened by 3 bases and J by 14 bases, with 16 bases between the two germline ends. Germline V gives CDR1 LGHDT, CDR2 YNNKEL (reference sequence).

This clonotype has ten or more counts. The chain joins TRBV11-2 to TRBJ1-5; D unresolved. Per the germline V gene, CDR1 is SGHAT and CDR2 is FQNNGV. V was shortened by 1 base and J by 0 bases, with 7 bases between the two germline ends. This CDR3 is 15 amino acids long. CDR3 region: CASSLGTFSNQPQHF. The CDR3 DNA sequence: TGTGCCAGCAGCTTAGGAACATTTAGCAATCAGCCCCAGCATTTT.

This clonotype turned up a few times. V is TRBV27 and J is TRBJ2-7, with 7 bases matching TRBD2. The CDR3 has 14 amino acids. Germline V CDR1 and CDR2: MNHEY, SMNVEV (reference sequence). Losses at the gene ends were 5 bases for V and 2 bases for J; bases not matched to a gene: 6. CDR3 loop: CASSVSGSPYEQYF. In DNA, the CDR3 is TGTGCCAGCAGTGTTAGCGGGTCCCCCTACGAGCAGTACTTC.

With respect to this clonotype: A much larger clone lies one base from this, so it may be a read error. The chain is built from TRBV29-1 and TRBJ2-1, with 8 bases that match TRBD2. In germline, CDR1 is SQVTM, CDR2 ANQGSEA. This CDR3 has 14 amino acids. The ends lost 6 bases at V and 10 bases at J; junction bases unmatched: 14. The CDR3 nucleotides are TGCAGCGTGGGTCCTGCGGGAGGTCGCGGGGAGCAGTTCTTC. Its protein product is CSVGPAGGRGEQFF.

The J gene is TRBJ2-6, the V gene TRBV20-1, with D perhaps matching TRBD2 (6 bases). CDR3 length equals 15 residues. V dropped 6 bases and J dropped 2 bases, with 14 bases sitting between them. Germline CDR1 reads DFQATT; CDR2 reads SNEGSKA (reference sequence). The chain's CDR3 is CSAMRVAAGANVLTF. CDR3 DNA sequence: TGCAGTGCGATGAGAGTAGCGGCTGGGGCCAACGTCCTGACTTTC.

This clonotype was counted many times. The chain uses TRBV2 and TRBJ2-3; D unresolved. Trimming removed 3 bases from V and 0 bases from J, with 7 bases in between. Per germline, CDR1 SNHLY and CDR2 FYNNEI. The CDR3 sequence is 14 residues long. Here the CDR3 reads CASSEDASTDTQYF. The CDR3 DNA is TGTGCCAGCAGTGAGGATGCAAGCACAGATACGCAGTATTTT.

This clonotype has a count of ten or more. V gene TRBV7-8 combines with J gene TRBJ1-4; tentative D call: TRBD1 (5 bases). The CDR3 is 16 amino acids. The V end lost 10 bases, the J end lost 7 bases, and 25 bases lay between the germline ends. CDR1 and CDR2 from the germline V gene are SGHVS and FQNEAQ. In nucleotides, the CDR3 is TGTGCCATCGCAATACGGACGGCCGCAGGGAGTGAAAAACTGTTTTTT. Encoded protein: CAIAIRTAAGSEKLFF.

The table lists this clonotype with a few counts. This sequence joins TRBV6-4 and TRBJ2-3; D perhaps matches TRBD1 (6 bases). V lost 0 bases and J 3 bases, leaving 7 bases between the germline ends. This CDR3 contains 14 residues. Germline CDR1 and CDR2: MRHNA and SNTAGT. The CDR3 nucleotides are TGTGCCAGCAGTGACTCTGGGACAACAGATACGCAGTATTTT. Translation: CASSDSGTTDTQYF.

The chain carries TRBV4-3 and TRBJ2-7; D unclear. There are 15 residues in the CDR3. V gave up 1 base and J gave up 0 bases, with 10 bases separating them. Germline V gene lookup returns CDR1 LGHNA and CDR2 YSLEER. CDR3 residues: CASSQVATSSYEQYF. CDR3 DNA sequence: TGCGCCAGCAGCCAAGTCGCGACCAGCTCCTACGAGCAGTACTTC.

This clonotype was detected ten times or more. The chain uses TRBV7-9 and TRBJ2-3; no clear D gene. With 1 base removed from V and 0 bases from J, the gap between germline ends came to 5 bases. The CDR3 sequence is 14 residues long. Germline lookup yields CDR1 SEHNR and CDR2 FQNEAQ (reference sequence). DNA for the CDR3: TGTGCCAGCAGCTTAGGAGCCAGCACAGATACGCAGTATTTT. This encodes CASSLGASTDTQYF.

This clonotype appeared many times. In DNA, the CDR3 is TGCGCCAGCAGCCTAGAACCGGGACTAAACACAGATACGCAGTATTTT. It is translated as CASSLEPGLNTDTQYF. The chain links TRBV5-1 to TRBJ2-3, with 7 bases fitting TRBD2. Germline CDR1 reads SGHRS; CDR2 reads YFSETQ. The CDR3 sequence is 16 residues long. The V and J ends lost 4 bases and 2 bases, in that order; junction bases with no gene match: 10.

The V call is TRBV11-3, the J call TRBJ2-2; D not resolved. Germline-derived CDR1 and CDR2 are SGHNT and YENEEA. V dropped 3 bases and J dropped 0 bases, with 5 bases sitting between them. The CDR3 runs 14 residues. In nucleotides, the CDR3 is TGTGCCAGCAGCTTCGACCCGAACACCGGGGAGCTGTTTTTT. Protein: CASSFDPNTGELFF.

The V gene is TRBV15, the J gene TRBJ2-1, with 12 bases fitting TRBD2. CDR3 length: 16 residues. Germline-derived CDR1 and CDR2 are LNHNV and YYDKDF (reference sequence). The trim removed 3 bases at V and 2 bases at J, leaving 2 bases unmatched. In DNA, the CDR3 is TGTGCCACCAGCAGTCGGACTAGCGGGACCTACAATGAGCAGTTCTTC. Encoded protein: CATSSRTSGTYNEQFF. The full variable domain, completed using reference TRBV15 and TRBJ2-1, is DAMVIQNPRYQVTQFGKPVTLSCSQTLNHNVMYWYQQKSSQAPKLLFHYYDKDFNNEADTPDNFQSRRPNTSFCFLDIRSPGLGDTAMYLCATSSRTSGTYNEQFFGPGTRLTVL.

This clonotype was recorded many times. The chain has TRBV6-5 and TRBJ2-7; D is possibly TRBD2 (5 bases). Trimming shortened V by 0 bases and J by 2 bases, and 8 bases separated the two germline ends. In germline, CDR1 is MNHEY, CDR2 SVGAGI. CDR3 length equals 14 residues. The CDR3 bases are TGTGCCAGCAGTTACTCGCTAGCAACCTACGAGCAGTACTTC. Amino acids: CASSYSLATYEQYF.

This clonotype was seen repeatedly, ten times or more. The rearrangement joins TRBV7-2 to TRBJ2-1; 11 bases map to TRBD2. V lost 0 bases and J lost 9; bases outside the gene matches: 4. Germline V CDR1 and CDR2: SGHTA, FQGNSA. This CDR3 has 15 amino acids. For the CDR3, the DNA is TGTGCCAGCAGCTTAGCCGCTAGCGGGGGGATTGAGCAGTTCTTC. Translated: CASSLAASGGIEQFF. Together with reference TRBV7-2 and TRBJ2-1, the CDR3 gives the full variable domain: GAGVSQSPSNKVTEKGKDVELRCDPISGHTALYWYRQSLGQGLEFLIYFQGNSAPDKSGLPSDRFSAERTGGSVSTLTIQRTQQEDSAVYLCASSLAASGGIEQFFGPGTRLTVL.

This clonotype was detected a few times. The J gene is TRBJ1-4, the V gene TRBV10-3; the D gene is possibly TRBD1 (6 bases). The CDR3 has 14 amino acids. V shed 2 bases and J shed 7 bases, with 11 bases lying between them. In germline, CDR1 is ENHRY, CDR2 SYGVKD. CDR3 nucleotides: TGTGCCATCAGTGAGAGGTCAGGGGCTGAAAAACTGTTTTTT. Translating gives CAISERSGAEKLFF.

The chain combines TRBV14 with TRBJ2-5; D call uncertain. CDR1 is SGHDN and CDR2 is FVKESK in the germline V gene. V was shortened by 1 base and J by 4 bases, with 4 bases between the two germline ends. CDR3 length: 12 residues. CDR3 sequence: CASSQVAETQYF. CDR3 sequence (DNA): TGTGCCAGCAGCCAAGTCGCAGAGACCCAGTACTTC.

DNA of the CDR3: TGTGCTAGTGCCGCGGGACATCTGGGGTCACCCCTCCACTTT. This encodes CASAAGHLGSPLHF. The chain carries TRBV12-5 and TRBJ1-6; D might be TRBD1 (6 bases). V lost 7 bases, J lost 10 bases, and 17 bases lay in between. The CDR3 is 14 amino acids. Germline-derived CDR1 and CDR2 are LGHNT and FRNRAP.

There are many counts of this clonotype. The genes are TRBV6-2 or TRBV6-3 and TRBJ1-5; no definite D call. The V gene's germline CDR1 is MNHEY and CDR2 SVGEGT. Trimming removed 0 bases from V and 2 bases from J, with 8 bases in between. The CDR3 has 15 residues. CDR3 in amino acids: CASSYSGSRNQPQHF. In DNA form, the CDR3 reads TGTGCCAGCAGTTACTCGGGCAGCCGCAATCAGCCCCAGCATTTT.

This clonotype was observed at least ten times. The chain combines TRBV12-3 or TRBV12-4 with TRBJ1-1, with D perhaps TRBD1 (5 bases). V was cut by 5 bases and J by 3 bases, with 16 bases left in between. This CDR3 region has 15 residues. CDR3 in amino acids: CASSPPGRWDTEAFF. CDR3 nucleotide sequence: TGTGCCAGCAGTCCGCCGGGACGCTGGGACACTGAAGCTTTCTTT.